This T cell receptor (beta chain) was sequenced for a study of shared clonotypes between healthy human individuals. Study observations and caveats: Rarefaction demonstrated incomplete sorted-subset sequencing despite large depth. The sole specimen, blood, was sampled, and tissue repertoires likely differ.

The V gene lost 0 bases and the J gene lost 5 bases, with 11 bases spanning the gap. Germline V CDR1 and CDR2: ENHRY, SYGVKD. The CDR3 totals 15 residues. As concerns this clone: Its target is unknown.

Profiling relied on immunoSEQ multiplex PCR, and the TCRdb table lists in-frame clones only, not all of them. The sample comprises about 1.5 million clones, under 99% of which are singletons, and around 0.47% rests with the top ten. This TCR was recovered from a man aged 25 to 45 in good health. The sample comprised naive CD4+ T cells sorted from blood. Noted subset: CD45RA+ positively selected. The chain uses TRBV10-3 and TRBJ1-5; D ambiguous. Here the CDR3 DNA reads TGTGCCATCAGTGAGTCCGGCAGTTCGTATCAGCCCCAGCATTTT. Protein sequence: CAISESGSSYQPQHF.